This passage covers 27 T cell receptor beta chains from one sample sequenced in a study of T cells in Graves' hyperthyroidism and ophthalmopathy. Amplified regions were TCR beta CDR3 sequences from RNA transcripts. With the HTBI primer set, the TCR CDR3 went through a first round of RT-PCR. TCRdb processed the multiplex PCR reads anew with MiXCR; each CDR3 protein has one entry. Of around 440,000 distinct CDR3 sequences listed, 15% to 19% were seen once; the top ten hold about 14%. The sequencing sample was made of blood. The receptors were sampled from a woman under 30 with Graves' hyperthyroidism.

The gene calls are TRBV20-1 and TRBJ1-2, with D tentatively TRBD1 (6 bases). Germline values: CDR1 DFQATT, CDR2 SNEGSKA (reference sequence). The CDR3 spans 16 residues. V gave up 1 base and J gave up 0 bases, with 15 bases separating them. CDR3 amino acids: CSARGEGEGANYGYTF. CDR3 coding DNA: TGCAGTGCTAGAGGGGAGGGGGAGGGAGCTAACTATGGCTACACCTTC.

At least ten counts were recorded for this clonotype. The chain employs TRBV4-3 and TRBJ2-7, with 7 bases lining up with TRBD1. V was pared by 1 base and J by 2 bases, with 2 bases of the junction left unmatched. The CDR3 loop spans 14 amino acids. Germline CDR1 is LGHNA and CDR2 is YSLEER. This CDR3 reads CASSQATGAYEQYF. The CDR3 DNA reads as TGCGCCAGCAGCCAAGCTACAGGGGCCTACGAGCAGTACTTC.

The CDR3 here is CASSITPGGNQETQYF. CDR3 coding DNA: TGTGCCAGCAGCATCACTCCCGGGGGGAACCAAGAGACCCAGTACTTC. The chain has TRBV7-9 and TRBJ2-5; 7 bases agree with TRBD2. The CDR3 has 16 residues. Germline CDR1 reads SEHNR; CDR2 reads FQNEAQ (reference sequence). Trimming took 5 bases from V and 0 from J; bases not matched to a gene: 9.

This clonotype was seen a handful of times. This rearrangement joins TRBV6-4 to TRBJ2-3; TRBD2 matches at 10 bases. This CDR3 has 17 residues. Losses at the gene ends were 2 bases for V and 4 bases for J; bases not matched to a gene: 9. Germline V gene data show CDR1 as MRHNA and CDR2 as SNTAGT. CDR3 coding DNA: TGTGCCAGCAGTGACCGTGGGACTAGCGATGGGCCAGATACGCAGTATTTT. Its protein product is CASSDRGTSDGPDTQYF.

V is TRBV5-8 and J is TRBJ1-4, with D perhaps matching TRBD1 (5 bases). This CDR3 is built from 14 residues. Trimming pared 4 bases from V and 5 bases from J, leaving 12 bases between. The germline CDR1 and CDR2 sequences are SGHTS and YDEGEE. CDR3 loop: CASSPGGENEKLFF. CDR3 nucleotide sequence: TGTGCCAGCAGCCCCGGGGGAGAAAATGAAAAACTGTTTTTT.

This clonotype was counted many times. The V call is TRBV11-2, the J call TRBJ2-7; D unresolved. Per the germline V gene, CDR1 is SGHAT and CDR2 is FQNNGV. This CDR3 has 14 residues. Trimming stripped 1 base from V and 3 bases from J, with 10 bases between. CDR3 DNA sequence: TGTGCCAGCAGCTTAGGGCTGGGGAACTACGAGCAGTACTTC. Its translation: CASSLGLGNYEQYF. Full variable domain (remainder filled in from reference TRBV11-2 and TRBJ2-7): EAGVAQSPRYKIIEKRQSVAFWCNPISGHATLYWYQQILGQGPKLLIQFQNNGVVDDSQLPKDRFSAERLKGVDSTLKIQPAKLEDSAVYLCASSLGLGNYEQYFGPGTRLTVT.

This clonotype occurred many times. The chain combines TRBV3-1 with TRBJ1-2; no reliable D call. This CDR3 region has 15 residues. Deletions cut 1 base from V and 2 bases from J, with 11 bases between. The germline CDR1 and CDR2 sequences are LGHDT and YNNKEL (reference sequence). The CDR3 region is CASSQVRWRNYGYTF. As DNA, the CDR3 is TGTGCCAGCAGCCAAGTCAGGTGGAGAAACTATGGCTACACCTTC. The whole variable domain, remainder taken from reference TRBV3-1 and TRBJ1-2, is DTAVSQTPKYLVTQMGNDKSIKCEQNLGHDTMYWYKQDSKKFLKIMFSYNNKELIINETVPNRFSPKSPDKAHLNLHINSLELGDSAVYFCASSQVRWRNYGYTFGSGTRLTVV.

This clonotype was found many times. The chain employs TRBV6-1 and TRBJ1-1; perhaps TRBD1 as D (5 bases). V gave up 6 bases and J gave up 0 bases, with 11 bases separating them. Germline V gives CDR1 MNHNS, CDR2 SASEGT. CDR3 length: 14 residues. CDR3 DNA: TGTGCCAGCAGGACGGACACGGTGAACACTGAAGCTTTCTTT. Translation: CASRTDTVNTEAFF.

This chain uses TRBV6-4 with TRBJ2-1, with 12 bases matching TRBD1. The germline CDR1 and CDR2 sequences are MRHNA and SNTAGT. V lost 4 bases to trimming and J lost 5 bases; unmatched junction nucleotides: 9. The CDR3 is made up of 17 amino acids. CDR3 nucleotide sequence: TGTGCCAGCAGTGGGGATACGGGGACAGGGGGCAACAATGAGCAGTTCTTC. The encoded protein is CASSGDTGTGGNNEQFF.

The CDR3 coding sequence is TGTGCCAGCAGTTACTCGAGTGGAACAGGAGGTGGAGATACGCAGTATTTT. It codes for CASSYSSGTGGGDTQYF. The rearrangement links TRBV6-2 or TRBV6-3 to TRBJ2-3, with D perhaps given as TRBD1 or TRBD2 (5 bases each). The CDR3 is 17 amino acids. Germline V gives CDR1 MNHEY, CDR2 SVGEGT. V dropped 0 bases and J dropped 5 bases, with 18 bases sitting between them.

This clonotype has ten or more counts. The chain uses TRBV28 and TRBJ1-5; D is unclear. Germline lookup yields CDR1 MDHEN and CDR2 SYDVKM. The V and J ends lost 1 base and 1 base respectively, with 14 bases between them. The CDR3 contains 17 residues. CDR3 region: CASSLLGQALSNQPQHF. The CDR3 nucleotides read TGTGCCAGCAGTTTATTGGGCCAGGCCTTGAGCAATCAGCCCCAGCATTTT.

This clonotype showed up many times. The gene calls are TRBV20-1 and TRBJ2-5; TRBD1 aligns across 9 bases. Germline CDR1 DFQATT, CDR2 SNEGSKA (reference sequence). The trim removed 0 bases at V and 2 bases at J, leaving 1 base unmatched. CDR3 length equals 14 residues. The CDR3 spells CSARDGQGQETQYF. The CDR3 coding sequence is TGCAGTGCTAGAGACGGACAGGGGCAAGAGACCCAGTACTTC.

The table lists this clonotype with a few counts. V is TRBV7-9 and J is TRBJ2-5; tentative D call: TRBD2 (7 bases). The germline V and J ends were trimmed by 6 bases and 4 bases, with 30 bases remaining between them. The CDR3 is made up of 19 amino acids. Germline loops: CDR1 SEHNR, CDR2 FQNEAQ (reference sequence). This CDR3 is CASSLMAAGAARGRETQYF. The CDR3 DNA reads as TGTGCCAGCAGTCTAATGGCCGCGGGGGCCGCCCGCGGGAGAGAGACCCAGTACTTC.

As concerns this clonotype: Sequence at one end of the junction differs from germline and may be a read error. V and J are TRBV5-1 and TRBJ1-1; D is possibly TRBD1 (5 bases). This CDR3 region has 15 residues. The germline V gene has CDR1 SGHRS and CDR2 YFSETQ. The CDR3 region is CASSLDLADNTEALF. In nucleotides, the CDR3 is TGCGCCAGCAGCTTGGATTTAGCGGACAACACTGAAGCTCTCTTT.

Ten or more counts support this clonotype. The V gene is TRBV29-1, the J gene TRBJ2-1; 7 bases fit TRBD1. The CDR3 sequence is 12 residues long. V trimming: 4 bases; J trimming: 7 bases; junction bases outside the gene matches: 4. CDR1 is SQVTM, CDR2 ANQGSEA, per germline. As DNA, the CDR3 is TGCAGCGTTGGCCAGGGGGTGAATGAGCAGTTCTTC. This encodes CSVGQGVNEQFF.

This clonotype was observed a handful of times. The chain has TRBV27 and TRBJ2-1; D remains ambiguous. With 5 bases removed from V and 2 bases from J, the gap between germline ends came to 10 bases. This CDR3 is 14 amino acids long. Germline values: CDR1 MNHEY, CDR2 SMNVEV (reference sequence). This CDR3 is CASSQNSAYNEQFF. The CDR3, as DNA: TGTGCCAGCAGTCAAAATTCAGCCTACAATGAGCAGTTCTTC.

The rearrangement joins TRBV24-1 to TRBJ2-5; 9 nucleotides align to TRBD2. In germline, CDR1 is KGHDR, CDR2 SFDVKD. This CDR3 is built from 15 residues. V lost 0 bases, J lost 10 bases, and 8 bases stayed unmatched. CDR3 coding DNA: TGTGCCACCAGTGATTTGAGCGGGGGGCGCGAAGACCAGTACTTC. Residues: CATSDLSGGREDQYF.

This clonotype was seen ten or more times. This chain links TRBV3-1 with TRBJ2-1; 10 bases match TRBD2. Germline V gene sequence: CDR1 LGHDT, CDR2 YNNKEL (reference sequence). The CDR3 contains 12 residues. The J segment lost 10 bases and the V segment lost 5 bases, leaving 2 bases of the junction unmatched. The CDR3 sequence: CASSKLAGEQFF. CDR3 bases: TGTGCCAGCAGCAAACTAGCGGGGGAGCAGTTCTTC.

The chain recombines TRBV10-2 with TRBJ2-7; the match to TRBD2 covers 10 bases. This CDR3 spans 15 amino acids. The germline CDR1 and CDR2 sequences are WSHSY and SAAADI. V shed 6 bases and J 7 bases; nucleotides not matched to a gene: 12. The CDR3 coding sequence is TGCGCCAGCAGGCTTCTAGCGGGAGACACTTATGAGCAGTACTTC. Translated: CASRLLAGDTYEQYF.

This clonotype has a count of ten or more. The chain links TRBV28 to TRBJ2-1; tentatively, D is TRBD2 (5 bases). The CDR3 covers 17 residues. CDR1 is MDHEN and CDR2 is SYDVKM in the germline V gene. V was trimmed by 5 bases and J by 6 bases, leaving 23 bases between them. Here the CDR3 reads CASSPPQWASNPNEQFF. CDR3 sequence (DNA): TGTGCCAGCAGTCCACCTCAATGGGCTAGCAATCCCAATGAGCAGTTCTTC.

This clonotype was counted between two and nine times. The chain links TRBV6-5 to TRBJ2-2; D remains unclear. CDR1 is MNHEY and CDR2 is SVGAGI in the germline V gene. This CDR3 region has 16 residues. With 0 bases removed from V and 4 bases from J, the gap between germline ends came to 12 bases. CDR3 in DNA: TGTGCCAGCAGTTACTCAGGCGGAGTACCCACCGGGGAGCTGTTTTTT. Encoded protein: CASSYSGGVPTGELFF.

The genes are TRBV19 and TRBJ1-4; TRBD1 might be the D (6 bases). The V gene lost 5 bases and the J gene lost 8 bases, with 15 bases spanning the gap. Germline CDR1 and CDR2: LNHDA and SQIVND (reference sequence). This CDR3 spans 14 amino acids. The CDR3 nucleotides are TGTGCCAGTAGTGTTGGCAGGGGAATGGAAAAACTGTTTTTT. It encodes CASSVGRGMEKLFF. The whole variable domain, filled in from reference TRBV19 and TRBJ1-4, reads DGGITQSPKYLFRKEGQNVTLSCEQNLNHDAMYWYRQDPGQGLRLIYYSQIVNDFQKGDIAEGYSVSREKKESFPLTVTSAQKNPTAFYLCASSVGRGMEKLFFGSGTQLSVL.

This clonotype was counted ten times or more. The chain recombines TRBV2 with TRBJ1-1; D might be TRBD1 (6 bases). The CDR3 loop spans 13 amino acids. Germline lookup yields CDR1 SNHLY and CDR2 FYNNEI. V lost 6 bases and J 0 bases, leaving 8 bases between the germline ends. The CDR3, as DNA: TGTGCCAGCAGGGACAGCATGAACACTGAAGCTTTCTTT. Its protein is CASRDSMNTEAFF.

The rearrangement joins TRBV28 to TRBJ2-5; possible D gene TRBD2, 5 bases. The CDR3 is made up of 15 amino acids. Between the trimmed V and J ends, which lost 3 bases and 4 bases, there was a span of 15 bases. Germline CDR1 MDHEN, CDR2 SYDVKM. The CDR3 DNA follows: TGTGCCAGCAGTTTGCTTGTCGGGATGGCAGAGACCCAGTACTTC. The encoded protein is CASSLLVGMAETQYF.

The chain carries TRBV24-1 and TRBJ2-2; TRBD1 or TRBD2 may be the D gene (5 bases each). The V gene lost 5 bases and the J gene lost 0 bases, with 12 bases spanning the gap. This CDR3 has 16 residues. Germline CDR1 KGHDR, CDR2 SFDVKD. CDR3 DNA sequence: TGTGCCACCAGTGGGGGGACCCATGCGAACACCGGGGAGCTGTTTTTT. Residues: CATSGGTHANTGELFF.

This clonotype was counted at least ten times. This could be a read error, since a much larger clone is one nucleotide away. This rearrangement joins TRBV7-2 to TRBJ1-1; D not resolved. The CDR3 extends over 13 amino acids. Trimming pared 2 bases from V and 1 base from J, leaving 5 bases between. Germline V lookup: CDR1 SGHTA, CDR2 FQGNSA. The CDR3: CASSLQQNTEAFF. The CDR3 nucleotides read TGTGCCAGCAGCTTACAGCAGAACACTGAAGCTTTCTTT.

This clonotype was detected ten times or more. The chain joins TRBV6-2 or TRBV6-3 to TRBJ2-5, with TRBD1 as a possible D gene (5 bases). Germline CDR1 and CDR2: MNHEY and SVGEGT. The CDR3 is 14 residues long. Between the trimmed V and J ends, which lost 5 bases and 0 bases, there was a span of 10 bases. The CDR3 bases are TGTGCCAGCAGTCACAGGCGGTACCAAGAGACCCAGTACTTC. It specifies CASSHRRYQETQYF.